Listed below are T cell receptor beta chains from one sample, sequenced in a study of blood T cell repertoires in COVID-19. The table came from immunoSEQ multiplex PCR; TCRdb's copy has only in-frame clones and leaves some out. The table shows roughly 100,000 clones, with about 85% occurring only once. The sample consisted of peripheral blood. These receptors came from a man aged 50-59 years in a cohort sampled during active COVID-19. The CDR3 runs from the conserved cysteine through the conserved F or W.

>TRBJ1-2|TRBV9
CASSVGRQGADGYTF
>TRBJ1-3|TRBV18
CASSPSSEVGNTIYF
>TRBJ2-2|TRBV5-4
CASSSLAGGDTGELFF
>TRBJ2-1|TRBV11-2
CASSLDRAGTSYNEQFF
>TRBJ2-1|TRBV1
CTSSQDRNSCRDEQFF
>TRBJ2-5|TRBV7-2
CASSLRAGFQETQYF
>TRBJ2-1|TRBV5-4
CASSVGQGAYNEQFF
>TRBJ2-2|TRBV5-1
CASSPGVGTKELFF
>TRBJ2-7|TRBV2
CASSEEGWGREQYF
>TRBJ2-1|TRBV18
CASSPPSVRGEQFF
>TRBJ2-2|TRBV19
CASSAGGTGELFF
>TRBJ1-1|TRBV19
CASSTYRGSTEAFF
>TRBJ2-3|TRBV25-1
CASSTSRAGNTDTQYF
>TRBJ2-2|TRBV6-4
CASKGATNTGELFF
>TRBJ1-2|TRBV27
CASSVDRMSYGYTF
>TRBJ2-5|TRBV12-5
CASGSAGTSGGETQYF
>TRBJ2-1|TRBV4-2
CASSRLLAGAYNEQFF
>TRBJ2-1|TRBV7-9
CASSTGTGAYNEQFF
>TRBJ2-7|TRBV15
CATSRDIGVGSYEQYF
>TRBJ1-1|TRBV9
CASSPTQGNTEAFF
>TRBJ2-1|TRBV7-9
CASSSRVVYNEQFF
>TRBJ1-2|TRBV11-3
CASRRGQGAQYGYTF